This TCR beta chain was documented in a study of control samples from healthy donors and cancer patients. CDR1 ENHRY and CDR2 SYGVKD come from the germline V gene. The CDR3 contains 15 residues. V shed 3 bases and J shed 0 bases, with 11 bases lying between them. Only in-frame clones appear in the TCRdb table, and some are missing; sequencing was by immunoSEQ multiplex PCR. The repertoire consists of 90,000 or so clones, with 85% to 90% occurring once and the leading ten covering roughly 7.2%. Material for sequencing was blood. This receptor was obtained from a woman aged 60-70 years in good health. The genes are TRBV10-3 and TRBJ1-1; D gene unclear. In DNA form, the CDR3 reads TGTGCCATCAGTGACGTGAGAGGCTTGAACACTGAAGCTTTCTTT. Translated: CAISDVRGLNTEAFF.